This T cell receptor (beta chain) stems from a study of radiotherapy plus CTLA-4 blockade in lung cancer. Study at large: Overall, about 19% of patients showed an objective response, while roughly 28% attained disease control.

Data came from immunoSEQ multiplex PCR; TCRdb stores just in-frame clones and leaves some out. The sample records about 120,000 clones, roughly 80% being singletons. Focal radiation was given together with CTLA-4 blockade (ipilimumab) to patients with chemo-refractory metastatic non-small-cell lung cancer. Findings of the study overall: Researchers report tumor-derived TCR clones expanding in blood after radiotherapy plus ipilimumab.

About this clone itself: The antigen remains unidentified.

The specimen was peripheral blood, collected from a patient treated with radiotherapy plus ipilimumab. This receptor was obtained from a human donor with non-small cell lung cancer who had a partial response to radiotherapy plus ipilimumab.

CDR3 loop: CASRRDRERDGELFF. The CDR3 nucleotides are TGTGCCAGCAGACGGGACAGGGAACGGGACGGGGAGCTGTTTTTT. This chain connects TRBV6-6 to TRBJ2-2; 9 nucleotides line up with TRBD1. The CDR3 covers 15 residues. Germline CDR1 is MNHNY and CDR2 is SVGAGI (reference sequence). J was trimmed by 7 bases and V by 6 bases; bases with no gene match: 9.